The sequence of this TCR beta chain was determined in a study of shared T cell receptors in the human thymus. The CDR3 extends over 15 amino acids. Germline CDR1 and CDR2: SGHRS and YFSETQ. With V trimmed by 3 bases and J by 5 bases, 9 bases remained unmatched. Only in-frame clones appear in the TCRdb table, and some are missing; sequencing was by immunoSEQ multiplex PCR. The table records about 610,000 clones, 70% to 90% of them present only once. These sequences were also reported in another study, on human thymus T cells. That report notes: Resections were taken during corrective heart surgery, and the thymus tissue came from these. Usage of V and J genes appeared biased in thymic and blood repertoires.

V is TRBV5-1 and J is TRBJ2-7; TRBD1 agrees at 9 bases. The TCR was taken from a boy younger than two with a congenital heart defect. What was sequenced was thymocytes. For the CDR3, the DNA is TGCGCCAGCAGCTCGTGGGGACAGGGAGGGGACGAGCAGTACTTC. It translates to CASSSWGQGGDEQYF.